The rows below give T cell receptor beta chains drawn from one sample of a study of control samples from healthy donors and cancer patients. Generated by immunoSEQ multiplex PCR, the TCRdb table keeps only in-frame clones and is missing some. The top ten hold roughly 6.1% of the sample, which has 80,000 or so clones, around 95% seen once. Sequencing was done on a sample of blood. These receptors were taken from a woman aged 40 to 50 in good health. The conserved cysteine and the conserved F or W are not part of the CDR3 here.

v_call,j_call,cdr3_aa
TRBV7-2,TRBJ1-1,ASSYDRGTEAF
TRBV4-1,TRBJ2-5,ASSQGSLAGASGKETQY
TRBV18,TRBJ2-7,ASSPLEGEGHGQY
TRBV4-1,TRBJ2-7,ASSKVTDYEQY
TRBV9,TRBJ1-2,ASSVARDGYT
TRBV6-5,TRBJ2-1,ASSLTSANNEQF
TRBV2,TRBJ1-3,ASSDTAGGNTIY
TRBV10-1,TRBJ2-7,ASSDGYEQY
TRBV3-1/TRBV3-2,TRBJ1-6,ASSLGGINSPLH
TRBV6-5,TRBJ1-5,ASRGQNQPQH
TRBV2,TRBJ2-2,ASRDRASGTGELF
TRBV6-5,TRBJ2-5,ASSYSPDQETQY
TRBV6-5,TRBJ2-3,ASSWRGDITDTQY
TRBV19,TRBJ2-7,ASSNTRGFSYEQY
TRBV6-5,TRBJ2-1,ASKDGWSADEQF
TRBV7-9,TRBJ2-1,ASSVSGVDEQF
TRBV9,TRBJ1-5,ASSSGGPGSNQPQH
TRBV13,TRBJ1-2,ASSLGGTGYGYT
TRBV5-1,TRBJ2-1,ASSVQGRNEQF
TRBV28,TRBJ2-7,ASGLAGLSYEQY
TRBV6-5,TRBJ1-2,ASRLNGYT
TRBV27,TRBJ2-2,ASSFAQNTGELF
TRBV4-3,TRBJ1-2,ASRAATGGAYGYT
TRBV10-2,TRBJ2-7,ASSEWQEKDEQY
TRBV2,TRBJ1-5,ASSPTVNRPQH
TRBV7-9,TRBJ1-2,ASSLPLLEGNYGYT
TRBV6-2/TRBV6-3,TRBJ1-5,ASSWTDHQPQH
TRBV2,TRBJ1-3,ASTIDGTSGNTIY
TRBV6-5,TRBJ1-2,ASSYKGTGGYT
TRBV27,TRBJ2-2,ASASTVNTGELF
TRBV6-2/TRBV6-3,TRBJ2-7,ASSFSALSGSQQY
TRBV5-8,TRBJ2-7,ASSLMWGTYEQY
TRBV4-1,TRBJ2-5,ASSHQGAASGETQY
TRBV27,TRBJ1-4,ASRPGQSNEKLF
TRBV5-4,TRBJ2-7,ASSSPEVSSYEQY
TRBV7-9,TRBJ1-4,ASSPTTGTGGEKLF
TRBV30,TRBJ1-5,AWSESNQPQH
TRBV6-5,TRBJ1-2,ASSPSGEHGYT
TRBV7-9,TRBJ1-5,ASSFTDSNQPQH
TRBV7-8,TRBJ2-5,ASSSPGQGGETQY
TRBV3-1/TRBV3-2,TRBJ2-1,ASSQGEVRNEQF
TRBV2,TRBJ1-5,ASSALDGYQPQH
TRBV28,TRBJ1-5,ASKFASNQPQH
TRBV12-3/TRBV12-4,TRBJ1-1,ASSRDRGAF
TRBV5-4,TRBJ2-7,ASSLREGPYEQY
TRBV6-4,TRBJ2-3,ASSEGQGADTQY
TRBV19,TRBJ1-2,ASSTSWTGGDGYT
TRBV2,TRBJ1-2,ASSLTGDAFGYT
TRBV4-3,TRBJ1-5,ASSQEAGGNQPQH
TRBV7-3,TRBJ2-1,ASSLGRGGAYNEQF
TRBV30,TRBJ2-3,AWGGSTDTQY
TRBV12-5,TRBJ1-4,ASGLRGNPGEKLF
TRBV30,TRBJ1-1,AWNEVNTEAF
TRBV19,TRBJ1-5,ASSRTGGVGQPQH
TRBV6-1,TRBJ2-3,ASSELAGGAPDTQY
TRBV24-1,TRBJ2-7,ATGTGGYEQY
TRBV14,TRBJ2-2,ASSQALATRVI
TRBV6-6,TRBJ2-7,ASSYNSKLYEQY
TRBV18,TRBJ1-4,ASSPPGDTEKLF
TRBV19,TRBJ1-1,ASRWGPSEAF